The 12 T cell receptor beta chains below were found in one sample sequenced in a study of blood T cells in healthy people across ages. Combining a sample-barcoded 5' primer with a J-beta primer mix, a second PCR ran for 7 to 11 cycles. TCRdb processed the 5' RACE reads anew with MiXCR; each CDR3 protein has one entry. The data hold under 2,000,000 distinct CDR3 sequences, with roughly 50% observed a single time. The material sequenced was blood. All receptors come from a woman aged 40 to 55 in good health.

The CDR3 DNA is TGCGCCAGCAGCCACCCAGCCGGGGGCGGCACAGATACGCAGTATTTT. Amino acid sequence: CASSHPAGGGTDTQYF. The rearrangement joins TRBV4-1 to TRBJ2-3; the D call may be TRBD1 or TRBD2 (6 bases each). The CDR3 totals 16 residues. Germline V gene sequence: CDR1 MGHRA, CDR2 YSYEKL. V lost 3 bases to trimming and J lost 1 base, with 14 bases between them.

The chain is built from TRBV20-1 and TRBJ1-2; D unclear. The germline V gene encodes CDR1 DFQATT and CDR2 SNEGSKA (reference sequence). Trimming removed 1 base at V and 4 bases at J, with 10 bases between. The CDR3 has 13 amino acids. CDR3 sequence (DNA): TGCAGTGCTAGAGTAGCCCTCTCCTATGGCTACACCTTC. It yields the protein CSARVALSYGYTF.

The chain recombines TRBV9 with TRBJ2-5, with a tentative D call TRBD1 (6 bases). The germline CDR1 and CDR2 sequences are SGDLS and YYNGEE. The ends were cut back, 0 bases at V and 2 bases at J, with 14 bases in the middle. This CDR3 spans 16 amino acids. CDR3 nucleotides: TGTGCCAGCAGCGTAGCTACGGAGCAGGGGCAAGAGACCCAGTACTTC. Protein sequence: CASSVATEQGQETQYF.

Points on this clonotype: A read error may account for a junction end that differs from germline. The chain uses TRBV4-1 and TRBJ1-6; D gene unclear. The CDR3 totals 13 residues. CDR1 and CDR2 from the germline V gene are MGHRA and YSYEKL. CDR3 coding DNA: TGTGCCAGCAGCCAAGAGCAGGTATCTCCCCTCCACTTT. It encodes CASSQEQVSPLHF.

This clonotype was found many times. The CDR3 nucleotides read TGCAGTGCACTAGACAGGGGCCGCACAGATACGCAGTATTTT. Translation gives CSALDRGRTDTQYF. This chain connects TRBV20-1 to TRBJ2-3, with TRBD1 identical over 8 bases. The CDR3 covers 14 residues. V shed 6 bases, J shed 1 base, and the junction held 6 bases outside the gene matches. The V gene's germline CDR1 is DFQATT and CDR2 SNEGSKA (reference sequence).

The rearrangement uses TRBV20-1 and TRBJ2-3; D is unclear. Germline CDR1 is DFQATT and CDR2 is SNEGSKA (reference sequence). This CDR3 is 13 amino acids long. The germline V and J ends were trimmed by 6 bases and 1 base, with 11 bases remaining between them. In nucleotides, the CDR3 is TGCAGTGCGGGCGATTGGGGCACAGATACGCAGTATTTT. Encoded protein: CSAGDWGTDTQYF.

In its sample, this clonotype was seen once. CDR3 in amino acids: CASSTNTRTFAEQYF. The CDR3 DNA follows: TGTGCTAGCTCGACCAACACTAGAACCTTCGCCGAGCAGTACTTC. This chain links TRBV12-3 or TRBV12-4 with TRBJ2-4; D is perhaps TRBD2 (5 bases). The last part of the DNA fits TRBJ2-7 better; the J call may be wrong. The CDR3 loop spans 15 amino acids.

The chain carries TRBV5-1 and TRBJ2-7; D could derive from TRBD1 or TRBD2 (6 bases each). Germline CDR1 reads SGHRS; CDR2 reads YFSETQ. Trimming removed 4 bases from V and 3 bases from J, with 20 bases in between. The CDR3 covers 16 residues. Written as DNA, the CDR3 is TGCGCCAGCAGCCTTGGGTGGGGGGCCACTAGCTACGAGCAGTACTTC. The encoded protein is CASSLGWGATSYEQYF.

This clonotype has just a few counts. The CDR3 sequence is CASSFGLQGLRDTQYF. The CDR3 DNA is TGTGCCAGCAGTTTTGGGCTACAGGGTTTAAGAGATACGCAGTATTTT. The chain links TRBV12-3 or TRBV12-4 to TRBJ2-3; TRBD1 might be the D (6 bases). The V gene lost 3 bases and the J gene lost 5 bases, with 18 bases spanning the gap. This CDR3 spans 16 amino acids.

This clonotype was seen a handful of times. The J gene is TRBJ2-3, the V gene TRBV20-1, with 9 positions matching TRBD2. Trimming at V came to 6 bases and at J to 2 bases, leaving 9 bases not matched to a gene. The CDR3 spans 15 residues. Per germline, CDR1 DFQATT and CDR2 SNEGSKA (reference sequence). The CDR3 DNA is TGCAGTGCGGATGGAGCGGGGGGTGTCACAGATACGCAGTATTTT. Protein product: CSADGAGGVTDTQYF.

The chain joins TRBV20-1 to TRBJ2-3, with D perhaps matching TRBD1 or TRBD2 (5 bases each). Trimming removed 5 bases at V and 6 bases at J, with 15 bases between. This CDR3 contains 13 residues. Germline V gene lookup returns CDR1 DFQATT and CDR2 SNEGSKA (reference sequence). The DNA of the CDR3 is TGCAGTGCTTATTTCGGGGCTAAGGATACGCAGTATTTT. It yields the protein CSAYFGAKDTQYF.

The V gene is TRBV6-5, the J gene TRBJ2-5, with D possibly called TRBD1 or TRBD2 (5 bases each). The germline V gene has CDR1 MNHEY and CDR2 SVGAGI. CDR3 length: 14 amino acids. Trimming shortened V by 9 bases and J by 5 bases, and 19 bases separated the two germline ends. As DNA, the CDR3 is TGTGCCAGTGGTCGGACCGCCTGGGGGGAGACCCAGTACTTC. This codes for CASGRTAWGETQYF.